This T cell receptor (beta chain) is from a study of identical twins. Study observations and caveats: Instead of following the same donors, the conclusions were based on cross-sectional statistical analysis.

A few counts support this clonotype. Its antigen is undetermined. One entry per CDR3 protein, called by TCRdb with MiXCR from the 5' RACE reads. The repertoire has approximately 240,000 distinct CDR3 sequences, roughly an eighth of them found once; the top ten carry 8.8%. The length of the CDR3 is 15 residues. The V gene lost 0 bases and the J gene lost 1 base, with 6 bases spanning the gap. Germline values: CDR1 LGHNA, CDR2 YSLEER. Sequencing was done on a sample of memory (CD45RO+) T cells sorted from blood. The TCR was taken from a woman aged 18-29 years in good health. V gene TRBV4-3 combines with J gene TRBJ2-2; D is unresolved. CDR3 residues: CASSQERKNTGELFF. In DNA, the CDR3 is TGCGCCAGCAGCCAAGAGAGGAAGAACACCGGGGAGCTGTTTTTT.